This T cell receptor beta chain was captured in a study of blood T cells in healthy people across ages. Combining a sample-barcoded 5' primer with a J-beta primer mix, a second PCR ran for about 6 to 12 cycles. In TCRdb, the 5' RACE reads were re-called with MiXCR into one record per CDR3 protein. The sample lists 650,000 to 800,000 distinct CDR3 sequences; roughly 44% were seen once. V was shortened by 0 bases and J by 4 bases, with 7 bases between the two germline ends. CDR3 length equals 15 residues. CDR1 MGHRA and CDR2 YSYEKL come from the germline V gene. The TCR was taken from a man in his sixties in good health. The chain uses TRBV4-1 and TRBJ2-6; D remains ambiguous. Sequencing input: blood. CDR3 DNA: TGCGCCAGCAGCCAAGAATGGGCCGGGGCCAACGTCCTGACTTTC. Protein sequence: CASSQEWAGANVLTF.